These 9 T cell receptor beta chains were all obtained from the same sample, sequenced in a study of T cells expressing NK-cell markers. From the 5' RACE reads, TCRdb lists one entry per CDR3 protein and no DNA. The repertoire shows some 600,000 distinct CDR3 sequences; the top ten hold approximately 3.6%. The sample taken for sequencing was blood T cells: a sorted CD56 or NKG2C T cell subset, CD4+ or CD8+ T cells, or bulk PBMC T cells (not recorded which). These receptors were taken from a young man in good health.

The V and J genes are TRBV6-5 and TRBJ2-3; TCRdb calls TRBD2, which cannot be checked without DNA. The CDR3 has 16 residues. The germline V gene has CDR1 MNHEY and CDR2 SVGAGI. The CDR3: CASSYSLAGFTDTQYF.

The genes are TRBV30 and TRBJ2-3. The CDR3 runs 14 residues. Germline lookup yields CDR1 GTSNPN and CDR2 SVGIG (reference sequence). The CDR3 spells CAWNWQASTDTQYF.

The chain combines TRBV29-1 with TRBJ1-2; without DNA, the TCRdb call of TRBD1 cannot be checked. This CDR3 has 13 amino acids. The V gene's germline CDR1 is SQVTM and CDR2 ANQGSEA. The CDR3 is CSVIPTGGSGYTF.

V usage is TRBV2 and J usage is TRBJ2-7; TCRdb outputs TRBD2, but without DNA this stays unchecked. This CDR3 spans 16 amino acids. Germline V gene lookup returns CDR1 SNHLY and CDR2 FYNNEI. CDR3 region: CASSALGRGPSYEQYF.

The CDR3 here is CASSQDWRTSGRDPYEQYF. This rearrangement joins TRBV3-1 to TRBJ2-7; TCRdb indicates TRBD2, and absent DNA this call remains unverified. CDR1 and CDR2 from the germline V gene are LGHDT and YNNKEL (reference sequence). CDR3 size: 19 residues.

The chain carries TRBV7-9 and TRBJ1-2; TCRdb reports TRBD1, a call that lacks DNA to check it against. The CDR3 covers 18 residues. Germline V gene sequence: CDR1 SEHNR, CDR2 FQNEAQ (reference sequence). CDR3 amino acids: CASSLDSATGESGRGYTF.

The chain carries TRBV27 and TRBJ1-5; TCRdb proposes TRBD1, but this gene call is untestable without DNA. The CDR3 has 16 amino acids. Germline lookup yields CDR1 MNHEY and CDR2 SMNVEV (reference sequence). The CDR3 loop reads CASSLGQLGGNQPQHF.

This chain links TRBV4-3 with TRBJ1-6. The CDR3 contains 15 residues. Per germline, CDR1 LGHNA and CDR2 YSLEER. CDR3 residues: CASSQDRRENSPLHF.

The CDR3 spells CASSLEGRRGYGYTF. This rearrangement joins TRBV27 to TRBJ1-2. The germline gives CDR1 MNHEY, CDR2 SMNVEV (reference sequence). The CDR3 is 15 amino acids.